This is a list of T cell receptor beta chains from one sample in a study of Tregs in tolerant kidney transplant recipients. Assay used: immunoSEQ multiplex PCR; TCRdb lists only in-frame clones, some missing. The sample lists some 50,000 clones, over 85% occurring once. This specimen was CD8+ T cells from blood (PBMCs), taken 12 months after the transplant. The receptors shown here come from a human patient who received a combined kidney and bone marrow transplant. Among the T cells, some may be from the graft donor. The CDR3 runs from the conserved cysteine through the conserved F or W. The D gene is left open where the match is weak. Some rows mark clone size as missing; the rest say once, few, many or name a class of expanded clone.

>-|TRBJ2-6|-|TRBV2
CATRVFSGANVLTF
TGTGCCACCCGGGTCTTCTCTGGGGCCAACGTCCTGACTTTC
>few|TRBJ1-2|TRBD1|TRBV7-2
CASSLWDRDGYTF
TGTGCCAGCAGCCTATGGGACAGGGATGGCTACACCTTC
>-|TRBJ2-7|TRBD2|TRBV13
CATDSGRADSEQYF
TGTGCCACCGATAGCGGGAGGGCCGACTCCGAGCAGTACTTC
>-|TRBJ2-2|-|TRBV9
CASSPPAVGTGELFF
TGTGCCAGCAGCCCACCGGCGGTGGGCACCGGGGAGCTGTTTTTT
>-|TRBJ2-1|TRBD2|TRBV5-1
CASSPLGGASYNEQFF
TGCGCCAGCAGCCCCCTCGGGGGGGCCTCCTACAATGAGCAGTTCTTC
>few|TRBJ2-7|TRBD1|TRBV5-4
CASRPGQGAVYEQYF
TGTGCCAGCAGACCGGGACAGGGGGCAGTCTACGAGCAGTACTTC
>-|TRBJ1-6|-|TRBV4-3
CASSQVGAGNSPLHF
TGCGCCAGCAGCCAAGTAGGGGCGGGAAATTCCCCCCTCCACTTT
>-|TRBJ1-2|TRBD1|TRBV27
CASSTKPGQGAAYDYGYTF
TGTGCCAGCAGTACCAAACCGGGACAGGGGGCAGCGTATGACTATGGCTACACCTTC
>-|TRBJ1-1|-|TRBV19
CASRGHGTEAFF
TGTGCCAGTAGAGGACATGGCACTGAAGCTTTCTTT
>-|TRBJ1-1|-|TRBV6-5
CASVPQGYVGEAFF
TGTGCCAGCGTACCTCAGGGGTATGTTGGTGAAGCTTTCTTT
>-|TRBJ2-1|TRBD2|TRBV5-6
CASSWGTSGRNEQFF
TGTGCCAGCAGCTGGGGGACTAGCGGGAGAAATGAGCAGTTCTTC
>-|TRBJ1-2|TRBD1|TRBV5-6
CASSLWGLEDREPYGYTF
TGTGCCAGCAGCTTGTGGGGTCTCGAGGACAGGGAACCCTATGGCTACACCTTC
>-|TRBJ1-1|-|TRBV7-3
CASSLIGGAAEAFF
TGTGCCAGCAGCTTAATTGGGGGCGCCGCTGAAGCTTTCTTT
>-|TRBJ2-7|TRBD2|TRBV10-3
CAIRGGGGLVYEQYF
TGTGCCATCAGGGGTGGCGGGGGGCTCGTCTACGAGCAGTACTTC
>-|TRBJ1-3|-|TRBV4-3
CASSQATGFGNTIYF
TGCGCCAGCAGCCAGGCTACAGGGTTCGGAAACACCATATATTTT
>-|TRBJ2-1|-|TRBV6-5
CASSSSGYNEQFF
TGTGCCAGCAGTTCCAGCGGATACAATGAGCAGTTCTTC
>-|TRBJ2-2|TRBD2|TRBV29-1
CSVRLAGGNTGELFF
TGCAGCGTCCGACTAGCGGGGGGGAACACCGGGGAGCTGTTTTTT
>-|TRBJ2-7|-|TRBV11-3
CASSRAGTDTYEQYF
TGTGCCAGCAGCCGGGCGGGGACAGATACCTACGAGCAGTACTTC
>-|TRBJ2-1|-|TRBV6-6
CASSSTGYYNEQFF
TGTGCCAGCAGTTCAACGGGGTACTACAATGAGCAGTTCTTC
>-|TRBJ2-1|TRBD2|TRBV13
CASSLEGWAGGTFYNEQFF
TGTGCCAGCAGCTTAGAAGGCTGGGCGGGGGGGACCTTCTACAATGAGCAGTTCTTC
>-|TRBJ2-7|-|TRBV19
CASSMMDSAYEQYF
TGTGCCAGTAGTATGATGGACAGTGCCTACGAGCAGTACTTC
>-|TRBJ2-1|TRBD2|TRBV6-1
CASSEGAGGPNEQFF
TGTGCCAGCAGTGAAGGGGCGGGAGGGCCCAATGAGCAGTTCTTC
>-|TRBJ2-3|-|TRBV19
CASSIELTSTDTQYF
TGTGCCAGTAGTATAGAACTAACCTCCACAGATACGCAGTATTTT
>-|TRBJ2-7|TRBD1|TRBV4-1
CASSQGGTVREQYF
TGCGCCAGCAGCCAAGGGGGGACAGTGCGCGAGCAGTACTTC
>-|TRBJ1-5|-|TRBV27
CASSPNGVGGISIQPQHF
TGTGCCAGCAGTCCTAATGGGGTGGGGGGAATTAGCATCCAGCCCCAGCATTTT
>-|TRBJ1-1|-|TRBV9
CASSVDRVEGEAFF
TGTGCCAGCAGCGTAGACAGGGTTGAGGGCGAAGCTTTCTTT
>-|TRBJ2-3|-|TRBV18
CASGRGETSTDTQYF
TGTGCCAGCGGGCGGGGAGAAACTAGCACAGATACGCAGTATTTT
>-|TRBJ2-7|-|TRBV11-3
CASSPAGGYEQYF
TGTGCCAGCAGCCCGGCCGGGGGCTACGAGCAGTACTTC
>-|TRBJ2-4|-|TRBV6-1
CASSESMSTLNIQYF
TGTGCCAGCAGTGAATCAATGTCAACTCTAAACATTCAGTACTTC
>few|TRBJ2-7|TRBD1|TRBV6-6
CASSYARGLYEQYF
TGTGCCAGCAGTTACGCCAGGGGGCTGTACGAGCAGTACTTC
>-|TRBJ2-7|-|TRBV30
CAWSVGTPPYEQYF
TGTGCCTGGAGTGTCGGGACACCTCCCTACGAGCAGTACTTC
>-|TRBJ1-2|-|TRBV5-6
CASSLGAEIYGYTF
TGTGCCAGCAGCTTGGGAGCCGAAATCTATGGCTACACCTTC
>-|TRBJ1-1|-|TRBV25-1
CASSEEVFTEAFF
TGTGCCAGCAGTGAAGAGGTTTTCACTGAAGCTTTCTTT
>-|TRBJ2-1|TRBD1|TRBV7-6
CASSLVLGTDNEQFF
TGTGCCAGCAGCTTAGTCTTGGGGACAGACAATGAGCAGTTCTTC
>-|TRBJ2-2|-|TRBV29-1
CSVRTGAGELFF
TGCAGCGTCCGGACGGGGGCCGGGGAGCTGTTTTTT
>once|TRBJ2-7|TRBD2|TRBV7-3
CASSFTLRGGKIFYEQYF
TGTGCCAGCAGCTTCACCCTTCGGGGGGGGAAAATATTCTACGAGCAGTACTTC
>-|TRBJ2-3|-|TRBV19
CASSIDLAIGTQYF
TGTGCCAGTAGTATAGATCTAGCAATCGGTACGCAGTATTTT
>few|TRBJ2-6|TRBD1|TRBV7-9
CASSTRGRGANVLTF
TGTGCCAGCAGCACCAGGGGGAGAGGGGCCAACGTCCTGACTTTC
>once|TRBJ2-2|-|TRBV18
CASSPPLTGELFF
TGTGCCAGCTCACCACCTCTGACCGGGGAGCTGTTTTTT
>-|TRBJ2-7|TRBD2|TRBV19
CATREAGSYEQYF
TGTGCCACCCGGGAGGCGGGTTCCTACGAGCAGTACTTC
>-|TRBJ2-7|-|TRBV4-3
CASSPGASDYEQYF
TGCGCCAGCAGCCCCGGCGCTAGCGACTACGAGCAGTACTTC
>once|TRBJ1-3|-|TRBV5-3
CARSLEGRAGNTIYF
TGTGCCAGAAGCTTGGAGGGCAGGGCTGGAAACACCATATATTTT